The 8 T cell receptor beta chains in this list originate from one sample, sequenced in a study of PD-L1 blockade in urothelial cancer. Documented time point: peripheral blood 6 weeks after treatment start. Here immunoSEQ multiplex PCR was the method, and the copy in TCRdb shows in-frame clones only, minus some. The sample lists 65,000 to 85,000 clones, 91% occurring once. This sample comprised PBMCs, obtained around atezolizumab (anti-PD-L1) treatment. These receptors originate from a woman aged 80 or older with urothelial cancer.

This chain links TRBV5-1 with TRBJ2-2; the D gene is possibly TRBD2 (5 bases). V lost 6 bases to trimming and J lost 3 bases, with 15 bases between them. This CDR3 comprises 15 residues. The germline CDR1 and CDR2 sequences are SGHRS and YFSETQ. CDR3 protein: CASTPLTRDTGELFF. Here the CDR3 DNA reads TGCGCCAGCACCCCCCTGACGAGGGACACCGGGGAGCTGTTTTTT.

The chain carries TRBV5-1 and TRBJ1-2, with D possibly matching TRBD1 (6 bases). From germline, CDR1 is SGHRS and CDR2 YFSETQ. V was shortened by 0 bases and J by 6 bases, with 12 bases between the two germline ends. The CDR3 is 14 residues long. The CDR3 loop is CASSLASTGNGYTF. In DNA form, the CDR3 reads TGCGCCAGCAGCTTGGCCTCAACAGGGAATGGCTACACCTTC.

This chain connects TRBV9 to TRBJ1-3, with TRBD1 as a possible D gene (6 bases). This CDR3 comprises 15 residues. The germline gives CDR1 SGDLS, CDR2 YYNGEE. Trimming removed 1 base at V and 0 bases at J, with 8 bases between. CDR3 coding DNA: TGTGCCAGCAGCGTAACAGGGAGCTCTGGAAACACCATATATTTT. Its protein is CASSVTGSSGNTIYF.

CDR3 DNA: TGTGCCAGCAGTGCTTCCGGGACAGGGCATGCCGGGGAGCTGTTTTTT. The encoded protein is CASSASGTGHAGELFF. The chain couples TRBV25-1 to TRBJ2-2; the match to TRBD1 covers 9 bases. CDR1 MGHDK and CDR2 SYGVNS come from the germline V gene. CDR3 size: 16 residues. V lost 4 bases, J lost 6 bases, and 9 bases stayed unmatched. The variable domain in full, with the rest retrieved from reference TRBV25-1 and TRBJ2-2, is EADIYQTPRYLVIGTGKKITLECSQTMGHDKMYWYQQDPGMELHLIHYSYGVNSTEKGDLSSESTVSRIRTEHFPLTLESARPSHTSQYLCASSASGTGHAGELFFGEGSRLTVL.

The V gene is TRBV28, the J gene TRBJ2-7; tentative D call: TRBD2 (7 bases). The CDR3 sequence is 17 residues long. The germline gives CDR1 MDHEN, CDR2 SYDVKM. Trimming took off 5 bases at V and 0 bases at J, with 20 bases between the two ends. The CDR3 region is CASSLLGGGASSYEQYF. The CDR3 DNA follows: TGTGCCAGCAGTCTCCTAGGGGGGGGCGCTAGCTCCTACGAGCAGTACTTC.

CDR3 sequence reads: CASSVGGLENEKLFF. DNA of the CDR3: TGTGCCAGCAGCGTCGGGGGGCTGGAAAATGAAAAACTGTTTTTT. The rearrangement uses TRBV9 and TRBJ1-4; tentative D call: TRBD1 (6 bases). The CDR3 has 15 residues. Germline lookup yields CDR1 SGDLS and CDR2 YYNGEE. Trimming removed 2 bases at V and 5 bases at J, with 13 bases between. Drawing the rest from reference TRBV9 and TRBJ1-4, the complete variable domain is DSGVTQTPKHLITATGQRVTLRCSPRSGDLSVYWYQQSLDQGLQFLIQYYNGEERAKGNILERFSAQQFPDLHSELNLSSLELGDSALYFCASSVGGLENEKLFFGSGTQLSVL.

CDR3 amino acids: CASSLFPPGQQLNTGELFF. DNA of the CDR3: TGCGCCAGCAGCTTGTTTCCTCCGGGACAGCAATTAAACACCGGGGAGCTGTTTTTT. The chain is built from TRBV5-1 and TRBJ2-2; 7 bases are a match to TRBD1. CDR1 SGHRS and CDR2 YFSETQ come from the germline V gene. There are 19 residues in the CDR3. V shed 1 base, J shed 2 bases, and the junction held 14 bases outside the gene matches.

The genes are TRBV5-4 and TRBJ2-7, with TRBD2 as a possible D gene (5 bases). V was cut by 3 bases and J by 5 bases, with 15 bases left in between. CDR3 length: 14 amino acids. CDR1 is SGHNT, CDR2 YYREEE, per germline (reference sequence). DNA for the CDR3: TGTGCCAGCAGCTCTAGGGCGGGTCCGGACGAGCAGTACTTC. Translating it yields CASSSRAGPDEQYF.